Sequencing of this T cell receptor beta chain was carried out in a study of shared clonotypes between healthy human individuals. Study context: The plates for each donor numbered three CD4 naive, three CD4 memory, two CD8 naive and one CD8 memory.

This clone occurred once. The same CDR3 is also encoded by other DNA sequences in this sample. This CDR3 contains 14 residues. With 0 bases removed from V and 0 bases from J, the gap between germline ends came to 5 bases. Germline values: CDR1 SGHDT, CDR2 YYEEEE. TCRdb's table, derived via immunoSEQ multiplex PCR, lists solely in-frame clones and lacks some. This sample carries about 2 million clones, just under 95% of them seen once, and the ten largest clones take 1% to 1.5%. Naive CD8 populations comprised CD45RO-negative cells positively selected for CCR7, excluding terminally differentiated effector memory CD45RA+ cells.

Sequencing was done on a sample of naive CD8+ T cells sorted from blood. The origin of this receptor is a man aged 18 to 30 in good health. The V gene is TRBV5-6, the J gene TRBJ2-3; D is unclear. CDR3 DNA sequence: TGTGCCAGCAGCTTGGTCGGGAGCACAGATACGCAGTATTTT. This translates into CASSLVGSTDTQYF.